The 27 T cell receptor beta chains in this list originate from one sample, sequenced in a study of blood T cell repertoires in COVID-19. Libraries were prepared by immunoSEQ multiplex PCR; TCRdb keeps only in-frame clonotypes and omits some of them. The data contain 65,000 or so clones, 90% of them seen just once; the ten biggest clones take up around 1.3%. The sequencing sample was made of peripheral blood. Every receptor here comes from a man aged 55-75 years with acute or convalescent COVID-19.

The V call is TRBV7-2, the J call TRBJ1-2; possible D gene TRBD1, 5 bases. The CDR3 contains 15 residues. Trimming cost V 3 bases and J 4 bases, with 15 bases left between them. The germline gives CDR1 SGHTA, CDR2 FQGNSA. The CDR3 is CASSFYLGGGYGYTF. Written as DNA, the CDR3 is TGTGCCAGCAGCTTTTATCTGGGGGGTGGCTATGGCTACACCTTC.

The chain links TRBV5-8 to TRBJ1-3, with D maybe TRBD1 (5 bases). V lost 4 bases and J lost 0, with 14 bases in between. Germline V lookup: CDR1 SGHTS, CDR2 YDEGEE. The CDR3 has 16 amino acids. The CDR3 reads CASSLRGRDSGNTIYF. The DNA of the CDR3 is TGTGCCAGCAGCCTAAGGGGAAGGGACTCTGGAAACACCATATATTTT.

Written as DNA, the CDR3 is TGTGCCAGCAGCTTGCAGGCAACTAATGAAAAACTGTTTTTT. Amino acid sequence: CASSLQATNEKLFF. The chain carries TRBV5-4 and TRBJ1-4; the D is unclear. The CDR3 covers 14 residues. The germline CDR1 and CDR2 sequences are SGHNT and YYREEE (reference sequence). Trimming shortened V by 1 base and J by 0 bases, and 4 bases separated the two germline ends.

This chain joins TRBV27 and TRBJ2-3; 11 bases are a match to TRBD2. CDR3 length: 18 residues. Germline V CDR1 and CDR2: MNHEY, SMNVEV (reference sequence). Unmatched junction bases numbered 13, after V lost 5 bases and J lost 3 bases. DNA for the CDR3: TGTGCCAGCAGTCCCCGACCCTTACTAGCGGGGGTGACAGATACGCAGTATTTT. It encodes CASSPRPLLAGVTDTQYF.

This chain uses TRBV6-5 with TRBJ1-1; TRBD1 aligns across 10 bases. This CDR3 has 12 residues. J gave up 9 bases and V 6 bases, and 4 bases lay outside the gene matches. Germline CDR1 MNHEY, CDR2 SVGAGI. CDR3 nucleotide sequence: TGTGCCAGCAGCCCGGACAGGGGGAAAGCTTTCTTT. Protein: CASSPDRGKAFF.

This sequence joins TRBV6-5 and TRBJ2-1; TRBD1 matches 7 bases. Germline CDR1 MNHEY, CDR2 SVGAGI. The V and J ends lost 6 bases and 4 bases, in that order; junction bases with no gene match: 9. The CDR3 consists of 15 residues. The CDR3 spells CASRYEGAGYNEQFF. Here the CDR3 DNA reads TGTGCCAGCAGATACGAGGGGGCAGGGTACAATGAGCAGTTCTTC.

The chain joins TRBV4-1 to TRBJ1-3; TRBD1 aligns across 8 bases. The CDR3 spans 13 residues. The germline V gene encodes CDR1 MGHRA and CDR2 YSYEKL. With V trimmed by 6 bases and J by 7 bases, 5 bases remained unmatched. CDR3 nucleotide sequence: TGCGCCAGCAGTCCCACAGGGGGGAACACCATATATTTT. Its protein product is CASSPTGGNTIYF.

This sequence joins TRBV11-2 and TRBJ2-1; D perhaps matches TRBD2 (6 bases). V lost 1 base and J lost 8, with 15 bases in between. Looked up from germline, CDR1 is SGHAT and CDR2 is FQNNGV. The CDR3 totals 15 residues. The CDR3 DNA sequence: TGTGCCAGCAGCTTAGGACTCGGGGGTCTAGATGAGCAGTTCTTC. It codes for CASSLGLGGLDEQFF. Supplemented by reference TRBV11-2 and TRBJ2-1, the full variable domain reads EAGVAQSPRYKIIEKRQSVAFWCNPISGHATLYWYQQILGQGPKLLIQFQNNGVVDDSQLPKDRFSAERLKGVDSTLKIQPAKLEDSAVYLCASSLGLGGLDEQFFGPGTRLTVL.

V gene TRBV7-6 combines with J gene TRBJ1-5; D might be TRBD1 (5 bases). This CDR3 is built from 17 residues. Germline V lookup: CDR1 SGHVS, CDR2 FNYEAQ. Between the trimmed V and J ends, which lost 0 bases and 2 bases, there was a span of 14 bases. CDR3 protein: CASSLASGARGNQPQHF. The CDR3 DNA is TGTGCCAGCAGCTTAGCGTCGGGTGCCAGGGGCAATCAGCCCCAGCATTTT. Variable domain in full (rest from reference TRBV7-6 and TRBJ1-5): GAGVSQSPRYKVTKRGQDVALRCDPISGHVSLYWYRQALGQGPEFLTYFNYEAQQDKSGLPNDRFSAERPEGSISTLTIQRTEQRDSAMYRCASSLASGARGNQPQHFGDGTRLSIL.

V and J are TRBV4-1 and TRBJ1-2; 7 nucleotides line up with TRBD1. With 4 bases clipped from V and 4 bases from J, the junction kept 6 bases outside the gene matches. Germline V gene sequence: CDR1 MGHRA, CDR2 YSYEKL. CDR3 length: 14 residues. CDR3 DNA: TGCGCCAGCAGCCTATCCCGGGACAGCTATGGCTACACCTTC. Translation: CASSLSRDSYGYTF.

The chain employs TRBV5-1 and TRBJ2-1, with D possibly matching TRBD2 (6 bases). The CDR3 contains 15 residues. Germline V gene sequence: CDR1 SGHRS, CDR2 YFSETQ. V lost 4 bases and J 2 bases, leaving 13 bases between the germline ends. The CDR3 DNA reads as TGCGCCAGCAGCCGGGACCCGGGAGCCTACAATGAGCAGTTCTTC. It specifies CASSRDPGAYNEQFF. The entire variable domain, with the rest obtained from reference TRBV5-1 and TRBJ2-1, is as follows: KAGVTQTPRYLIKTRGQQVTLSCSPISGHRSVSWYQQTPGQGLQFLFEYFSETQRNKGNFPGRFSGRQFSNSRSEMNVSTLELGDSALYLCASSRDPGAYNEQFFGPGTRLTVL.

The chain links TRBV5-1 to TRBJ2-5; D may be TRBD1 (5 bases). The CDR3 is 12 amino acids. V lost 1 base, J lost 5 bases, and 6 bases lay in between. Germline CDR1 is SGHRS and CDR2 is YFSETQ. The CDR3 reads CASSLRGETQYF. CDR3 bases: TGCGCCAGCAGCTTGAGGGGTGAGACCCAGTACTTC.

This clone was counted a single time. CDR3 coding DNA: TGTGCCAGCAGCCAATTTGGGGGCGGTCAGGGAACTGAAGCTTTCTTT. Residues: CASSQFGGGQGTEAFF. This sequence joins TRBV3-1 (or the pseudogene TRBV3-2) and TRBJ1-1; a possible D gene is TRBD1 (6 bases). Trimming stripped 2 bases from V and 5 bases from J, with 18 bases between. Germline V gene sequence: CDR1 LGHDT, CDR2 YNNKEL (reference sequence). There are 16 residues in the CDR3.

The CDR3 DNA reads TGTGCCAGCAGCTTCAGCTGGAGACAGGGGTTCACCGGGGAGCTGTTTTTT. It encodes CASSFSWRQGFTGELFF. The chain is built from TRBV7-8 and TRBJ2-2, with 8 bases identical to TRBD1. This CDR3 spans 17 amino acids. Looked up from germline, CDR1 is SGHVS and CDR2 is FQNEAQ. V shed 3 bases and J 4 bases; nucleotides not matched to a gene: 10.

V is TRBV7-2 and J is TRBJ1-5, with D possibly TRBD1 on 6 matching bases. The CDR3 consists of 15 residues. Trimming took 5 bases from V and 0 from J, leaving 11 bases between them. Germline assignment: CDR1 SGHTA and CDR2 FQGNSA. CDR3 amino acids: CASSLRDNSNQPQHF. Here the CDR3 DNA reads TGTGCCAGCAGCCTAAGGGACAATAGCAATCAGCCCCAGCATTTT.

The chain combines TRBV6-5 with TRBJ2-1; no firm D call. The CDR3 is 12 residues long. The germline V gene encodes CDR1 MNHEY and CDR2 SVGAGI. The V end lost 5 bases, the J end lost 4 bases, and 6 bases lay between the germline ends. The CDR3 DNA sequence: TGTGCCAGCAGTACTGATTACAATGAGCAGTTCTTC. Translated: CASSTDYNEQFF.

The chain carries TRBV24-1 and TRBJ2-7, with D maybe TRBD1 (6 bases). Germline V gives CDR1 KGHDR, CDR2 SFDVKD. With 4 bases removed from V and 5 bases from J, the gap between germline ends came to 20 bases. The CDR3 runs 16 residues. This chain's CDR3 is CATSDPRQVSPHEQYF. CDR3 in DNA: TGTGCCACCAGTGACCCTAGACAGGTGAGCCCCCACGAGCAGTACTTC.

The rearrangement joins TRBV3-1 (or the pseudogene TRBV3-2) to TRBJ2-7, with a weak D call TRBD2 (5 bases). This CDR3 is 17 amino acids long. From germline, CDR1 is LGHDT and CDR2 YNNKEL (reference sequence). Trimming pared 2 bases from V and 2 bases from J, leaving 19 bases between. The CDR3 is CASSQSSRTVLTYEQYF. The CDR3 nucleotides are TGTGCCAGCAGCCAATCTTCCCGGACTGTCCTAACCTACGAGCAGTACTTC.

The V and J genes are TRBV7-2 and TRBJ2-2, with 9 positions matching TRBD1. J lost 7 bases, V lost 1 base, and 4 bases had no gene match. Per germline, CDR1 SGHTA and CDR2 FQGNSA. The CDR3 extends over 15 amino acids. CDR3 nucleotide sequence: TGTGCCAGCAGCTTAGTGGGACAGGGTAGCGGGGAGCTGTTTTTT. It is translated as CASSLVGQGSGELFF.

The rearrangement uses TRBV11-3 and TRBJ2-5, with TRBD2 as a possible D gene (6 bases). CDR1 is SGHNT and CDR2 is YENEEA in the germline V gene. This CDR3 is built from 14 residues. Trimming pared 6 bases from V and 1 base from J, leaving 12 bases between. CDR3 loop: CASRCWGVQETQYF. The CDR3 DNA reads as TGTGCCAGCAGGTGCTGGGGGGTCCAAGAGACCCAGTACTTC.

The chain recombines TRBV6-5 with TRBJ2-3, with TRBD2 matching over 8 bases. CDR1 MNHEY and CDR2 SVGAGI come from the germline V gene. This CDR3 region has 14 residues. V trimming: 10 bases; J trimming: 2 bases; junction bases outside the gene matches: 8. This CDR3 is CATRRGLDTDTQYF. For the CDR3, the DNA is TGTGCCACCCGGCGGGGACTAGACACAGATACGCAGTATTTT.

The chain couples TRBV5-4 to TRBJ2-3; the D gene is possibly TRBD1 (6 bases). The CDR3 covers 15 residues. Germline V CDR1 and CDR2: SGHNT, YYREEE (reference sequence). V shed 4 bases and J shed 3 bases, with 15 bases lying between them. The CDR3 loop reads CASSQGQSSTDTQYF. The CDR3 DNA follows: TGTGCCAGCAGCCAAGGACAGAGTTCAACAGATACGCAGTATTTT.

The V call is TRBV2, the J call TRBJ2-7; 10 bases are shared with TRBD1. This CDR3 is 16 amino acids long. Germline V gene sequence: CDR1 SNHLY, CDR2 FYNNEI. V gave up 4 bases and J gave up 5 bases; unmatched junction bases: 11. The CDR3 coding sequence is TGTGCCAGCAGTGCCCTCCGGGACAGGGGAACCCACGAGCAGTACTTC. It yields the protein CASSALRDRGTHEQYF.

The gene calls are TRBV5-6 and TRBJ2-3, with TRBD2 matching 11 bases. Germline CDR1 reads SGHDT; CDR2 reads YYEEEE. The V and J ends lost 3 bases and 2 bases, in that order; junction bases with no gene match: 8. The CDR3 is 17 residues long. CDR3 region: CASSWGGLAGLTDTQYF. In DNA form, the CDR3 reads TGTGCCAGCAGCTGGGGAGGACTAGCGGGTCTCACAGATACGCAGTATTTT.

CDR3 nucleotide sequence: TGCGCCAGCAGCCAAGTTCAGGGAGGGAGGCTAGGCTATGGCTACACCTTC. Its protein product is CASSQVQGGRLGYGYTF. The rearrangement links TRBV4-1 to TRBJ1-2; perhaps TRBD1 as D (5 bases). CDR1 and CDR2 from the germline V gene are MGHRA and YSYEKL. The V end lost 1 base, the J end lost 4 bases, and 19 bases lay between the germline ends. The CDR3 loop spans 17 amino acids.

The chain's CDR3 is CASSFGDTYNSPLHF. CDR3 coding DNA: TGTGCCAGCAGCTTCGGGGACACCTATAATTCACCCCTCCACTTT. V usage is TRBV7-2 and J usage is TRBJ1-6; TRBD1 might be the D (6 bases). The germline V gene encodes CDR1 SGHTA and CDR2 FQGNSA. CDR3 length: 15 amino acids. The V and J ends lost 3 bases and 2 bases respectively, with 8 bases between them. Using reference TRBV7-2 and TRBJ1-6 for the parts outside the CDR3, the full variable domain is GAGVSQSPSNKVTEKGKDVELRCDPISGHTALYWYRQSLGQGLEFLIYFQGNSAPDKSGLPSDRFSAERTGGSVSTLTIQRTQQEDSAVYLCASSFGDTYNSPLHFGNGTRLTVT.

This clone was counted a single time. This chain uses TRBV3-1 (or the pseudogene TRBV3-2) with TRBJ2-7, with 8 bases matching TRBD1. The junction had 8 bases not matched to a gene; V was cut back by 8 bases and J by 5 bases. CDR3 length equals 13 residues. The germline gives CDR1 LGHDT, CDR2 YNNKEL (reference sequence). The CDR3 is CASGQGPAHEQYF. DNA for the CDR3: TGTGCCAGCGGACAGGGACCGGCCCACGAGCAGTACTTC.